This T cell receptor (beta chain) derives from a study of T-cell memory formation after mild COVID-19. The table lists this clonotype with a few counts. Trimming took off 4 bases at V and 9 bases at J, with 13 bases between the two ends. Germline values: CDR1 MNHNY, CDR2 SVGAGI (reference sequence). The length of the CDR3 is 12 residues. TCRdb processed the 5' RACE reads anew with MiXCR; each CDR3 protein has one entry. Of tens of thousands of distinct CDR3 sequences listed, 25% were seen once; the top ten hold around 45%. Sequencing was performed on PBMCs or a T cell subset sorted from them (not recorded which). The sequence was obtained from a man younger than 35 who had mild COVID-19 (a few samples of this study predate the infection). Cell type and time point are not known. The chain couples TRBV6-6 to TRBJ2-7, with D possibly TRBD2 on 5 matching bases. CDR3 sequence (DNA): TGTGCCAGCAGTTCAGACCGGCGGGTGCAGTACGTC. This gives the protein CASSSDRRVQYV.